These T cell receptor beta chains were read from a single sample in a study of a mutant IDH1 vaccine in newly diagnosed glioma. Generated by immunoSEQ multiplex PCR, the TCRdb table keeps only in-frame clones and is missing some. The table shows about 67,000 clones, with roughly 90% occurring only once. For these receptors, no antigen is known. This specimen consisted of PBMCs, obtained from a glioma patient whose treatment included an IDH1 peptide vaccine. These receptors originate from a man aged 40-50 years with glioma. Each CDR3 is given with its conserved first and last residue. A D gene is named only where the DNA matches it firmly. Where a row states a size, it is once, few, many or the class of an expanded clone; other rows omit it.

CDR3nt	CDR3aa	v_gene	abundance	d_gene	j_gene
TGTGCCAGCAGTAGAGAACCTAACTATGGCTACACCTTC	CASSREPNYGYTF	TRBV5-4	-	-	TRBJ1-2
TGTGCCAGCAGCCCGGGACTAGCGGTGAGCTCCTACGAGCAGTACTTC	CASSPGLAVSSYEQYF	TRBV5-4	-	TRBD2	TRBJ2-7
TGTGCCAGTAGTATCACAGGTAGCCTCTTGGACACTGAAGCTTTCTTT	CASSITGSLLDTEAFF	TRBV19	medium-sized	-	TRBJ1-1
TGTGCCAGTAGTATTGCCTTTACGGATACGCAGTATTTT	CASSIAFTDTQYF	TRBV19	few	-	TRBJ2-3
TGTGCCAGCAGCTTCAGCCCCACCAGGGGGTACACTGAAGCTTTCTTT	CASSFSPTRGYTEAFF	TRBV7-9	-	TRBD1	TRBJ1-1
TGTGCCAGCTTGGTTCTGGCAAACACTGAAGCTTTCTTT	CASLVLANTEAFF	TRBV2	-	-	TRBJ1-1
TGTGCCAGCAGCTTGGATCGGACTAGCGGAAACAATGAGCAGTTCTTC	CASSLDRTSGNNEQFF	TRBV5-6	-	TRBD2	TRBJ2-1
TGTGCCAGCACCCCCACGGGCAGGGCCGAGCAGTACTTC	CASTPTGRAEQYF	TRBV25-1	few	-	TRBJ2-7
TGTGCCAGCAGCTCTACGACAGAGGGCTACACCTTC	CASSSTTEGYTF	TRBV7-9	-	-	TRBJ1-2
TGTGCCAGCAGTTTGGGCGTTACCTACGAGCAGTACTTC	CASSLGVTYEQYF	TRBV27	-	-	TRBJ2-7
TGTGCCAGCAGTCCTGGACTAGCCTCCTACAATGAGCAGTTCTTC	CASSPGLASYNEQFF	TRBV11-3	-	TRBD2	TRBJ2-1
TGTGCCTGGAGTTTATCTTTGGACACTGAAGCTTTCTTT	CAWSLSLDTEAFF	TRBV30	-	-	TRBJ1-1
TGTGCCAGCAGTTTTTACAAGAACACCGGGGAGCTGTTTTTT	CASSFYKNTGELFF	TRBV28	-	-	TRBJ2-2
TGTGCCAGCTCACCGGATGTCTCTTCTGGAAACACCATATATTTT	CASSPDVSSGNTIYF	TRBV18	-	-	TRBJ1-3
TGTGCCAGCAGCTTCCAAGAGGTCACCGGGGAGCTGTTTTTT	CASSFQEVTGELFF	TRBV5-4	-	-	TRBJ2-2
TGTGCCAGTAGTATAACAGGGTCTGGAAACCAAGAGACCCAGTACTTC	CASSITGSGNQETQYF	TRBV19	-	-	TRBJ2-5
TGTGCCAGCAGTTTCTGGACAGGGCAGAACGAGCAGTACTTC	CASSFWTGQNEQYF	TRBV28	-	TRBD1	TRBJ2-7
TGCGCCAGCAGCCGCACCGAGGGACTAGCGGGAATTAGCTCCTACGAGCAGTACTTC	CASSRTEGLAGISSYEQYF	TRBV4-1	-	TRBD2	TRBJ2-7
TGTGCCAGCAGCCAGTACAGGAATTCACCCCTCCACTTT	CASSQYRNSPLHF	TRBV5-6	-	-	TRBJ1-6
TGCGCCAGCAGCCCGGTCCCTAGGTCCCTTTTT	CASSPVPRSLF	TRBV5-1	-	-	TRBJ1-4
TGTGCCTGGAGGTACGGCAGGTACCAAGAGACCCAGTACTTC	CAWRYGRYQETQYF	TRBV30	-	-	TRBJ2-5
TGTGCCACCAGCAGGACGGGGAACACTGAAGCTTTCTTT	CATSRTGNTEAFF	TRBV15	-	-	TRBJ1-1
TGCGCCAGCAGCCAGGAGCCCGGGTGGACTGAAGCTTTCTTT	CASSQEPGWTEAFF	TRBV4-3	-	-	TRBJ1-1
TGTGCCAGTAGTAGAACTAATGAAAAACTGTTTTTT	CASSRTNEKLFF	TRBV19	-	-	TRBJ1-4
TGTGCCAGCAGTCTCGGGACTAGCGGCCAAGAGACCCAGTACTTC	CASSLGTSGQETQYF	TRBV7-6	-	TRBD2	TRBJ2-5
TGCGCCAGCGCCTCTCCGGTGGGCTCTGGGGCCAACGTCCTGACTTTC	CASASPVGSGANVLTF	TRBV5-1	-	-	TRBJ2-6
TGTGCCAGCAGTTTAGAGGGATTACAGAACACTGAAGCTTTCTTT	CASSLEGLQNTEAFF	TRBV28	-	-	TRBJ1-1
TGTGCCAGCACCGTCGACAGGGAATCCTACGAGCAGTATTTC	CASTVDRESYEQYF	TRBV6-6	-	TRBD1	TRBJ2-7
TGTGCCAGCAGCCAACCTCAGGGGATCTCTGGAAACACCATATATTTT	CASSQPQGISGNTIYF	TRBV28	-	-	TRBJ1-3
TGTGCCAGCAGCTCCCGGACAGGGAACACCGGGGAGCTGTTTTTT	CASSSRTGNTGELFF	TRBV9	-	TRBD1	TRBJ2-2
TGTGCCAGCAGCGAAGGTGGGTCCTACAATGAGCAGTTCTTC	CASSEGGSYNEQFF	TRBV7-9	-	-	TRBJ2-1
TGTGCCAGCTCACCGTCACAGGCCGTCTACGAGCAGTACTTC	CASSPSQAVYEQYF	TRBV18	-	-	TRBJ2-7
TGTGCCAGCAAGCGGGTGAACACCGGGGAGCTGTTTTTT	CASKRVNTGELFF	TRBV7-2	-	-	TRBJ2-2
TGCAGCGGTGACAGGGACCCTGCGACTGAGCAGTTCTTC	CSGDRDPATEQFF	TRBV29-1	-	TRBD1	TRBJ2-1
TGTGCCAGCAGTGACTCCCCCAATCCTAGCACAGATACGCAGTATTTT	CASSDSPNPSTDTQYF	TRBV6-4	few	-	TRBJ2-3
TGTGCCACCAGCAGTTCCTTAGCACCAGTTCAGTCACTGTCGGCTTTCTTT	CATSSSLAPVQSLSAFF	TRBV15	-	-	TRBJ1-1
TGTGCCAGCAGGGACAGGATAAACTATGGCTACACCTTC	CASRDRINYGYTF	TRBV27	-	TRBD1	TRBJ1-2